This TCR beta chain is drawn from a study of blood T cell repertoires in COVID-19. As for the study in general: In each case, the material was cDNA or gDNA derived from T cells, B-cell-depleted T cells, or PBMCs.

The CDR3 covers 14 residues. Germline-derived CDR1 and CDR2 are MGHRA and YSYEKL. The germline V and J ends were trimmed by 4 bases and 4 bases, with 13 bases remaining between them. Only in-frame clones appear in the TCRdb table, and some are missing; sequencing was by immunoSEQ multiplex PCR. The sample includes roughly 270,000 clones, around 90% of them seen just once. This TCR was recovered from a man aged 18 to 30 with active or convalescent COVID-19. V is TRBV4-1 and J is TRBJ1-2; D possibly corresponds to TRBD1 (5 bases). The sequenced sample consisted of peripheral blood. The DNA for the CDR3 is TGCGCCAGCAGCCCGGACGGGGGAGTCTATGGCTACACCTTC. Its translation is CASSPDGGVYGYTF.